This TCR beta chain was sequenced during a study of blood T cell repertoires in COVID-19. Study as a whole: Some COVID-19 samples were acute and others convalescent; all came from the United States, Italy and Spain. The analysed material was cDNA or gDNA that came from T cells, B-cell-depleted T cells, or PBMCs.

The ends lost 0 bases at V and 2 bases at J; junction bases unmatched: 13. In germline, CDR1 is GTSNPN, CDR2 SVGIG (reference sequence). The CDR3 covers 17 residues. The repertoire was sequenced with immunoSEQ multiplex PCR; TCRdb's copy has only in-frame clones and lacks some. Here the sample spans 150,000 to 170,000 clones, about 73% being singletons. This receptor was identified in a man older than 75 with acute or convalescent COVID-19. The source material was peripheral blood. This chain joins TRBV30 and TRBJ2-7, with TRBD2 identical over 7 bases. CDR3 sequence (DNA): TGTGCCTGGAGTGTGGCAGGGAGGCCTAGCGGACCCTACGAGCAGTACTTC. It codes for CAWSVAGRPSGPYEQYF.